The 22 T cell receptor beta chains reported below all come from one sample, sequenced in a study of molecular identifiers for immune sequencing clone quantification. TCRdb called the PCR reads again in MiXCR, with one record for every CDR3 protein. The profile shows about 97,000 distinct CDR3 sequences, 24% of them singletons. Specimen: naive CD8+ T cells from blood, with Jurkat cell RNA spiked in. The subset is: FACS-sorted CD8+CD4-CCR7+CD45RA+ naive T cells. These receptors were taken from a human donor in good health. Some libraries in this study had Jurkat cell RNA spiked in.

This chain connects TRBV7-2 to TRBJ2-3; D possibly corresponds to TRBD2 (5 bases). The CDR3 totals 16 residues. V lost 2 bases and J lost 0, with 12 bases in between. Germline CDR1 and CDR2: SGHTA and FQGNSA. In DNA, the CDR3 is TGTGCCAGCAGCTTAAGGACTCTGAAAAGCACAGATACGCAGTATTTT. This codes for CASSLRTLKSTDTQYF.

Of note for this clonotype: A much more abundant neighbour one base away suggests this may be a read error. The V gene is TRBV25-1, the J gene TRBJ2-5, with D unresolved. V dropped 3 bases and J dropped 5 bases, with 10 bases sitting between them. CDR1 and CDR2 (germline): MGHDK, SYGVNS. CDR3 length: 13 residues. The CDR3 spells CASSDAYRETQYF. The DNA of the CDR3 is TGTGCCAGCAGTGACGCGTACCGGGAGACCCAGTACTTC. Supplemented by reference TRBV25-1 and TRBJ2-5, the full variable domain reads EADIYQTPRYLVIGTGKKITLECSQTMGHDKMYWYQQDPGMELHLIHYSYGVNSTEKGDLSSESTVSRIRTEHFPLTLESARPSHTSQYLCASSDAYRETQYFGPGTRLLVL.

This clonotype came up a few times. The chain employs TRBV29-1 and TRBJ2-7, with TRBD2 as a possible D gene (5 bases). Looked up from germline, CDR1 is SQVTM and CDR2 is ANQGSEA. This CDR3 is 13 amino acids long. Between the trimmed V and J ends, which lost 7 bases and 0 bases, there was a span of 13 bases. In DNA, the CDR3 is TGCAGCGGGAGGTCGGGGAGCTCCTACGAGCAGTACTTC. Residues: CSGRSGSSYEQYF.

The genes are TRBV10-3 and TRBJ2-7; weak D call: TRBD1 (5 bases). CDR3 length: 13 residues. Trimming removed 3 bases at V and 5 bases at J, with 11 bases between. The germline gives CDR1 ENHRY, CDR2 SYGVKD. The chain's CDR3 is CAISDALQDEQYF. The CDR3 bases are TGTGCCATCAGTGATGCCCTACAGGACGAGCAGTACTTC.

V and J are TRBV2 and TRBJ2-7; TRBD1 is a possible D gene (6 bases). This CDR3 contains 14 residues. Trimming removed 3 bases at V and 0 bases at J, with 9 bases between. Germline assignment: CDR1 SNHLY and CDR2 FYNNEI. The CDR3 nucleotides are TGTGCCAGCAGTGATGGGGGCAGCTCCTACGAGCAGTACTTC. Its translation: CASSDGGSSYEQYF.

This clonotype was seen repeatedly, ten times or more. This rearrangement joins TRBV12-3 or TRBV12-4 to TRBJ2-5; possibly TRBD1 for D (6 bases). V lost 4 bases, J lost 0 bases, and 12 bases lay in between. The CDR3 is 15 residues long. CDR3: CASSSGDLYQETQYF. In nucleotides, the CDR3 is TGTGCCAGCAGTTCAGGGGATCTGTACCAAGAGACCCAGTACTTC.

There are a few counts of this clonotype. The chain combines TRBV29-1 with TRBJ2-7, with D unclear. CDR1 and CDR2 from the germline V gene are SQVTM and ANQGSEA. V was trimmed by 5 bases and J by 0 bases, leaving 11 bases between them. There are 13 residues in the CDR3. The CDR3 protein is CSVRSAVSYEQYF. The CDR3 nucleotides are TGCAGCGTTCGGTCGGCAGTCTCCTACGAGCAGTACTTC.

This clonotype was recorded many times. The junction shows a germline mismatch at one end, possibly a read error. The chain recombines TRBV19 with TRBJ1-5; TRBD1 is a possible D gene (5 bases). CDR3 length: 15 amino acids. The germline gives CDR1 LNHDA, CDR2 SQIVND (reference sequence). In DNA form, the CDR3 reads TGTGCCAGTAGTATCCAGGGACGGAGCAATCGGCCCCAGCATTTT. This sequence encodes CASSIQGRSNRPQHF. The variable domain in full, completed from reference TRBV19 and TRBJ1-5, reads DGGITQSPKYLFRKEGQNVTLSCEQNLNHDAMYWYRQDPGQGLRLIYYSQIVNDFQKGDIAEGYSVSREKKESFPLTVTSAQKNPTAFYLCASSIQGRSNRPQHFGDGTRLSIL.

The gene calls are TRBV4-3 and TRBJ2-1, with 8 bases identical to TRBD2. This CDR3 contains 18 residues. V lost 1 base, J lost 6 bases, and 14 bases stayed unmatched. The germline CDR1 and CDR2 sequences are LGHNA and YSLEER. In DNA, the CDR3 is TGCGCCAGCAGCCAAGCCCGGCCCGGACTAGCCGGATCCAATGAGCAGTTCTTC. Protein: CASSQARPGLAGSNEQFF.

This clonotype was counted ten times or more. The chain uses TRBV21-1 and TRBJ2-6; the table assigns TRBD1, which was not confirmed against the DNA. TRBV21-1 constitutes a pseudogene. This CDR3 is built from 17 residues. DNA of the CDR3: TGTGCCAGCAGGAAAGCGGGAAAGGGTCCTGGGGCCAACGTCCTGACTTTC. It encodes CASRKAGKGPGANVLTF.

CDR3 protein: CASSRGSTSTDTQYF. The DNA for the CDR3 is TGTGCCAGCAGTCGAGGGTCAACCAGCACAGATACGCAGTATTTT. V is TRBV27 and J is TRBJ2-3; D is possibly TRBD2 (5 bases). Germline CDR1 reads MNHEY; CDR2 reads SMNVEV (reference sequence). The V end was cut by 5 bases, the J end by 0 bases, with 12 bases between. The CDR3 is 15 residues long.

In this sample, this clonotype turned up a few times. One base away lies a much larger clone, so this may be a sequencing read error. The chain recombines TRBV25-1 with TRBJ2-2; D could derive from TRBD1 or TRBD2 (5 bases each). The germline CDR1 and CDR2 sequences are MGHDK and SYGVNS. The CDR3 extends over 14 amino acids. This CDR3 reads CASSVAGSTGEPFF. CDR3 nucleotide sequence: TGTGCCAGCAGTGTCGCAGGGTCTACCGGGGAGCCGTTTTTT.

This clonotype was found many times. The CDR3, as DNA: TGCAGTGCTCCGGGGTCTAACTACGAGCAGTACTTC. It encodes CSAPGSNYEQYF. The chain has TRBV20-1 and TRBJ2-7, with D perhaps TRBD2 (5 bases). Germline assignment: CDR1 DFQATT and CDR2 SNEGSKA (reference sequence). V lost 5 bases, J lost 3 bases, and 11 bases lay in between. CDR3 length equals 12 residues.

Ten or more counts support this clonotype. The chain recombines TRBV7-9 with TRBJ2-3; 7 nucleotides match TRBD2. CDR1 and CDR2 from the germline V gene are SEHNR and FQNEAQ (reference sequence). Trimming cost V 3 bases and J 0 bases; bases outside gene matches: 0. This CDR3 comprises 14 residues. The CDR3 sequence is CASSFSGSTDTQYF. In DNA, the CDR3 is TGTGCCAGCAGCTTTAGCGGGAGCACAGATACGCAGTATTTT. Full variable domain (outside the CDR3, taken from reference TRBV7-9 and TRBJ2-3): DTGVSQNPRHKITKRGQNVTFRCDPISEHNRLYWYRQTLGQGPEFLTYFQNEAQLEKSRLLSDRFSAERPKGSFSTLEIQRTEQGDSAMYLCASSFSGSTDTQYFGPGTRLTVL.

CDR3 DNA sequence: TGTGCCAGCAGTCTACTAGCGGGGGGCTCCAGCAATGAGCAGTTCTTC. It yields the protein CASSLLAGGSSNEQFF. The chain employs TRBV6-5 and TRBJ2-1, with 12 bases aligning to TRBD2. The V segment lost 5 bases and the J segment 6 bases; nucleotides outside the gene matches: 8. Germline loops: CDR1 MNHEY, CDR2 SVGAGI. This CDR3 spans 16 amino acids.

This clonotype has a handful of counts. In DNA form, the CDR3 reads TGTGCCAGCAGTTTAAGTCTAGCGGGCCCCTGCAATGAGCAGTTCTTC. The encoded protein is CASSLSLAGPCNEQFF. The chain is built from TRBV27 and TRBJ2-1; TRBD2 aligns across 8 bases. CDR1 and CDR2 from the germline V gene are MNHEY and SMNVEV (reference sequence). J was trimmed by 6 bases and V by 2 bases; bases with no gene match: 9. The CDR3 is 16 residues long.

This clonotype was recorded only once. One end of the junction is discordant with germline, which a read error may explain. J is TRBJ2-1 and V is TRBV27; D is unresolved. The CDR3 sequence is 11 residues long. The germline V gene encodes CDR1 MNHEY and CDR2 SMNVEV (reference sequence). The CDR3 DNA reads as TGTGACAGCAGTAGTGGTAGTGAGCAGTTCTTC. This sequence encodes CDSSSGSEQFF.

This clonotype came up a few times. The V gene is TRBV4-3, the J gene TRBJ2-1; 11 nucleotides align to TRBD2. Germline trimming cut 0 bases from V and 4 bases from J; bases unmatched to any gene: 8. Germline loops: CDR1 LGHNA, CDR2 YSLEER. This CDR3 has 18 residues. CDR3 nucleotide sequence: TGCGCCAGCAGCCAAGAGTTGACTAGCGGGAAGGTTTACAATGAGCAGTTCTTC. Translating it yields CASSQELTSGKVYNEQFF.

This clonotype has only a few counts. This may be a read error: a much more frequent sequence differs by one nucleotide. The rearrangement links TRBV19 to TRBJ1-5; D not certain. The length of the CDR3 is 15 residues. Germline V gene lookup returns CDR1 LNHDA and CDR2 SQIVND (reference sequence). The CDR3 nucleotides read TGTGCCAGTACTGGGTCAGGAATGGGCAATCTGCCCCAGCATTTT. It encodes CASTGSGMGNLPQHF.

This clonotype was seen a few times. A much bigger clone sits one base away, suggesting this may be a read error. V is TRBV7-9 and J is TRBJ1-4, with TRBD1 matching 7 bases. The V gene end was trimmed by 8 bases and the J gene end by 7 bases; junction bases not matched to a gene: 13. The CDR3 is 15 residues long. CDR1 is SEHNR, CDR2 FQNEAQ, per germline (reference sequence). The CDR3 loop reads CASGAGTEEREKLFF. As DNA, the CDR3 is TGTGCCAGCGGCGCGGGGACAGAGGAGCGTGAAAAACTGTTTTTT.

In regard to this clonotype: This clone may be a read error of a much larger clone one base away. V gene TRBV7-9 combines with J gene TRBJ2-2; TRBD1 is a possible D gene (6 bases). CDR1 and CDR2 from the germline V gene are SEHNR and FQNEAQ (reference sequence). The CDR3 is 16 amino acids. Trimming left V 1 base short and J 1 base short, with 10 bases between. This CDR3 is CASSLDGTKNTGELFF. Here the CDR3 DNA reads TGTGCCAGCAGCTTAGATGGGACAAAGAACACCGGGGAGCTGTTTTTT.

The CDR3 DNA reads as TGCAGTGCTAGCCCCCTAATACCATCCGGGACGGAGACCTACGAGCAGTACTTC. Protein sequence: CSASPLIPSGTETYEQYF. The V call is TRBV20-1, the J call TRBJ2-7, with D possibly being TRBD1 or TRBD2 (5 bases each). The ends were cut back, 3 bases at V and 2 bases at J, with 26 bases in the middle. Per germline, CDR1 DFQATT and CDR2 SNEGSKA (reference sequence). This CDR3 spans 18 amino acids.